This entry features one T cell receptor (beta chain) sequence. Trimming at V came to 6 bases and at J to 3 bases, leaving 4 bases not matched to a gene. Germline V lookup: CDR1 MRHNA, CDR2 SNTAGT. The CDR3 sequence is 15 residues long. This sample stems from a study of shared clonotypes between healthy human individuals. Sequencing was performed with immunoSEQ multiplex PCR; in TCRdb, only in-frame clones are kept and a portion is missing. The data show millions of clones, about 92% seen once. The V call is TRBV6-4, the J call TRBJ2-2, with 10 bases lining up with TRBD2. The source of this sequence is a man between 18 and 29 years old in good health. Some clones in this sample may be carry-over from other donors' samples. Sequenced: naive CD4+ T cells from PBMCs. As for subset: CD45RA+ positively selected. The CDR3 DNA reads as TGTGCCAGCAGCGCAGCGGGAGGGGACACCGGGGAGCTGTTTTTT. Amino acids: CASSAAGGDTGELFF.